The rows below give T cell receptor beta chains drawn from one sample of a study of Ad26.COV2.S vaccination and SARS-CoV-2 variants. Repertoires were generated with immunoSEQ multiplex PCR, while TCRdb's copy carries only in-frame clones and drops some. Of 450,000 to 550,000 clones in the sample, roughly 87% are singletons; the top ten hold about 1.7%. The specimen was peripheral blood, collected in a trial of Ad26.COV2.S vaccine versus placebo. The receptors were gathered from a person aged 18-65 years who received the Ad26.COV2.S COVID-19 vaccine or a placebo. The CDR3 runs from the conserved cysteine through the conserved F or W. Each record gives: clone size, J gene, V gene, D gene, CDR3 protein, CDR3 DNA. D genes are given only for firm matches. Part of the rows lack a size; the others show once, few, many or a class for expanded clones.

>.|TRBJ2-5|TRBV6-5|.
CASRGGAPETQYF
TGTGCCAGCAGAGGCGGGGCCCCAGAGACCCAGTACTTC
>.|TRBJ2-2|TRBV6-4|.
CASSQGHTGELFF
TGTGCCAGCAGCCAGGGGCATACCGGGGAGCTGTTTTTT
>.|TRBJ2-1|TRBV27|TRBD2
CASSSQLAEEVRFF
TGTGCCAGCAGTTCCCAACTAGCGGAGGAGGTCCGGTTCTTC
>.|TRBJ2-3|TRBV4-1|TRBD1
CASSQGAGGSDTQYF
TGCGCCAGCAGCCAAGGGGCAGGGGGCTCAGATACGCAGTATTTT
>.|TRBJ2-1|TRBV4-1|TRBD2
CASSQDPGGRFLRHNEQFF
TGCGCCAGCAGCCAAGACCCCGGGGGGAGGTTCTTAAGGCACAATGAGCAGTTCTTC
>.|TRBJ2-7|TRBV7-9|TRBD1
CASSLAGQGWEQYF
TGTGCCAGCAGCTTAGCTGGACAGGGATGGGAGCAGTACTTC
>once|TRBJ2-7|TRBV18|.
CASSPPTREQYF
TGTGCCAGCTCACCACCGACTAGAGAGCAGTACTTC
>.|TRBJ2-1|TRBV7-9|TRBD2
CASSLGLAGGPNEQFF
TGTGCCAGCAGCCTCGGACTAGCGGGGGGGCCCAATGAGCAGTTCTTC
>.|TRBJ2-2|TRBV15|.
CATSGRGANTGELFF
TGTGCCACCAGCGGACGGGGGGCTAACACCGGGGAGCTGTTTTTT
>once|TRBJ1-2|TRBV11-2|.
CASRGRDGYTF
TGTGCCAGCAGAGGGCGGGATGGCTACACCTTC
>.|TRBJ1-1|TRBV5-4|.
CASSLADSYTEAFF
TGTGCCAGCAGCTTGGCCGACAGTTACACTGAAGCTTTCTTT
>.|TRBJ1-2|TRBV29-1|TRBD1
CSVLGQTYGYTF
TGCAGCGTGTTGGGACAGACCTATGGCTACACCTTC
>.|TRBJ1-3|TRBV27|.
CASSLFPGSGNTIYF
TGTGCCAGCAGTTTATTCCCAGGCTCTGGAAACACCATATATTTT
>.|TRBJ1-1|TRBV5-1|.
CASSFQGRLSDTEAFF
TGCGCCAGCAGCTTTCAGGGGCGCTTATCTGACACTGAAGCTTTCTTT
>once|TRBJ2-1|TRBV15|TRBD2
CATSLDSGRAREQFF
TGTGCCACCAGCCTCGATAGCGGGAGGGCGCGTGAGCAGTTCTTC
>.|TRBJ2-3|TRBV5-1|TRBD2
CASTPIQPGLAGTDTQYF
TGCGCCAGCACCCCAATCCAACCGGGACTAGCGGGAACAGATACGCAGTATTTT
>.|TRBJ2-1|TRBV21-1|.
CASSKGSYGTGDYNEQFF
TGTGCCAGCAGCAAAGGCTCCTATGGGACAGGAGATTACAATGAGCAGTTCTTC
>once|TRBJ2-2|TRBV7-2|TRBD1
CASSFGQGRGGELFF
TGTGCCAGCAGCTTTGGACAGGGCCGCGGCGGGGAGCTGTTTTTT
>.|TRBJ2-1|TRBV15|TRBD2
CATSRAGGSSSYNEQFF
TGTGCCACCAGCAGAGCGGGGGGTAGTAGCTCGTACAATGAGCAGTTCTTC
>once|TRBJ2-7|TRBV13|.
CASSLGEITSYEQYF
TGTGCCAGCAGCCTCGGGGAGATAACCTCCTACGAGCAGTACTTC
>.|TRBJ1-1|TRBV18|.
CASSPSRAGAPEAFF
TGTGCCAGCTCACCAAGTCGGGCAGGGGCGCCTGAAGCTTTCTTT
>once|TRBJ1-1|TRBV5-1|.
CASSLGQPSEAFF
TGCGCCAGCAGCTTAGGACAGCCTTCTGAAGCTTTCTTT
>.|TRBJ1-4|TRBV5-1|.
CASSLAEIPNEKLFF
TGCGCCAGCAGCTTGGCCGAAATACCGAATGAAAAACTGTTTTTT
>.|TRBJ2-7|TRBV12-3/TRBV12-4|.
CASKTSLAYEQYF
TGTGCCAGCAAAACTAGCCTAGCCTACGAGCAGTACTTC
>.|TRBJ2-5|TRBV3-1/TRBV3-2|TRBD2
CASGFMAGVQETQYF
TGTGCCAGCGGGTTCATGGCGGGGGTACAAGAGACCCAGTACTTC
>.|TRBJ2-5|TRBV4-3|TRBD2
CASSQANGGAYETQYF
TGCGCCAGCAGCCAGGCTAACGGGGGGGCATATGAGACCCAGTACTTC
>.|TRBJ2-3|TRBV19|.
CASSIGRWTAADTQYF
TGTGCCAGTAGTATAGGCAGGTGGACAGCGGCAGATACGCAGTATTTT
>.|TRBJ1-5|TRBV7-2|.
CASKAQNLDQPQHF
TGTGCCAGCAAGGCCCAGAACCTAGATCAGCCCCAGCATTTT
>.|TRBJ2-7|TRBV12-3/TRBV12-4|.
CASSFSSSYEQYF
TGTGCCAGCAGTTTCTCTAGCTCCTACGAGCAGTACTTC
>.|TRBJ1-2|TRBV19|TRBD1
CASSTRQGHEHGYTF
TGTGCCAGTAGTACCCGACAGGGACATGAGCATGGCTACACCTTC
>.|TRBJ1-2|TRBV2|TRBD1
CASPVTGEVRGYTF
TGTGCCAGCCCTGTGACAGGGGAAGTGCGTGGCTACACCTTC
>.|TRBJ1-1|TRBV27|.
CASSSPPDTEAFF
TGTGCCAGCAGTTCCCCCCCGGACACTGAAGCTTTCTTT
>.|TRBJ2-5|TRBV18|.
CASSPTGTHRETQYF
TGTGCCAGCTCACCGACCGGGACTCACAGGGAGACCCAGTACTTC
>.|TRBJ1-5|TRBV4-3|.
CASSQDFGGGQPQHF
TGCGCCAGCAGCCAAGATTTCGGGGGAGGCCAGCCCCAGCATTTT
>.|TRBJ2-7|TRBV7-2|.
CASGRGYSYEQYF
TGTGCCAGCGGCAGGGGTTACTCCTACGAGCAGTACTTC
>.|TRBJ2-1|TRBV6-5|.
CAREAVDEQFF
TGTGCCAGAGAGGCGGTCGATGAGCAGTTCTTC
>.|TRBJ1-5|TRBV10-3|TRBD1
CAISEAGTGSNQPQHF
TGTGCCATCAGTGAGGCCGGGACAGGGAGCAATCAGCCCCAGCATTTT
>.|TRBJ2-5|TRBV4-1|TRBD1
CASSQELRQGQETQYF
TGCGCCAGCAGCCAAGAACTAAGACAGGGGCAAGAGACCCAGTACTTC
>.|TRBJ1-2|TRBV6-1|.
CASSETDNYGYTF
TGTGCCAGCAGTGAGACAGACAACTATGGCTACACCTTC
>.|TRBJ1-2|TRBV18|TRBD1
CASSPEGAWVANYGYTF
TGTGCCAGCTCACCAGAGGGGGCGTGGGTAGCTAACTATGGCTACACCTTC
>.|TRBJ2-7|TRBV19|TRBD2
CASSRPTGTSGRVSYEQYF
TGTGCCAGTAGTAGACCTACCGGAACTAGCGGGAGGGTCTCCTACGAGCAGTACTTC
>.|TRBJ2-6|TRBV9|.
CASSVDSGRSGANVLTF
TGTGCCAGCAGCGTAGATTCGGGACGCTCTGGGGCCAACGTCCTGACTTTC
>.|TRBJ2-1|TRBV27|.
CASSLSGVLQFF
TGTGCCAGCAGTTTGTCGGGTGTGTTGCAGTTCTTC
>.|TRBJ2-7|TRBV2|.
CASSVRIERNEQYF
TGTGCCAGCAGCGTGCGGATCGAGAGAAACGAGCAGTACTTC
>.|TRBJ2-7|TRBV28|TRBD2
CASSLGGRASEQYF
TGTGCCAGCAGTTTGGGGGGGAGGGCCTCCGAGCAGTACTTC
>.|TRBJ2-7|TRBV5-1|TRBD1
CASSLWDRQTYEQYF
TGCGCCAGCAGCTTATGGGACAGACAAACCTACGAGCAGTACTTC
>.|TRBJ2-2|TRBV6-5|TRBD1
CASTRATGVAGELFF
TGTGCCAGCACTCGTGCGACAGGGGTCGCCGGGGAGCTGTTTTTT
>.|TRBJ2-1|TRBV7-8|.
CASSLAEGGRVGFF
TGTGCCAGCAGCTTAGCGGAGGGTGGACGGGTGGGATTCTTC
>once|TRBJ2-2|TRBV4-3|.
CASSQFRNTGELFF
TGCGCCAGCAGCCAATTCCGGAACACCGGGGAGCTGTTTTTT
>once|TRBJ2-1|TRBV19|.
CASSKQSDTYNEQFF
TGTGCCAGTAGCAAACAGAGTGATACCTACAATGAGCAGTTCTTC
>once|TRBJ2-5|TRBV7-8|.
CASSLVADQETQYF
TGTGCCAGCAGCTTAGTGGCAGACCAAGAGACCCAGTACTTC
>.|TRBJ2-7|TRBV24-1|TRBD1
CATSDTGTGTSYEQYF
TGTGCCACCAGTGATACCGGGACAGGGACCTCCTACGAGCAGTACTTC
>.|TRBJ2-7|TRBV28|.
CASTGHRSYEQYF
TGTGCCAGCACCGGACACCGCTCCTACGAGCAGTACTTC
>once|TRBJ1-2|TRBV3-1/TRBV3-2|.
CASSQDRAGGGYTF
TGTGCCAGCAGCCAAGATCGGGCGGGCGGTGGCTACACCTTC
>.|TRBJ1-2|TRBV4-3|TRBD1
CASSTSRTGGYYGYTF
TGCGCCAGCAGCACCTCCCGGACAGGGGGATACTATGGCTACACCTTC
>once|TRBJ2-1|TRBV27|TRBD2
CASSGGTSGQAYNEQFF
TGTGCCAGCAGTGGAGGGACTAGCGGGCAGGCCTACAATGAGCAGTTCTTC
>.|TRBJ2-7|TRBV3-1/TRBV3-2|.
CASSQQGHYEQYF
TGTGCCAGCAGCCAGCAGGGACACTACGAGCAGTACTTC
>.|TRBJ2-1|TRBV28|.
CASSPDRPYHSKQFF
TGTGCCAGCAGCCCCGACAGGCCCTACCATTCTAAGCAGTTCTTC
>.|TRBJ2-1|TRBV30|TRBD2
CAWSKRGAYNEQFF
TGTGCCTGGAGTAAGCGGGGGGCCTACAATGAGCAGTTCTTC